These 8 T cell receptor beta chains were all obtained from the same sample, sequenced in a study of T cell responses to AZD1222 COVID-19 vaccine. Assay used: immunoSEQ multiplex PCR; TCRdb lists only in-frame clones, some missing. The sample has more than 100,000 clones, about 90% seen once. Specimen: peripheral blood, collected 28 days after the second AZD1222 dose. The receptors shown here come from an adult who received the AZD1222 COVID-19 vaccine.

The chain has TRBV19 and TRBJ1-1; no firm D call. This CDR3 contains 13 residues. The V end lost 1 base, the J end lost 5 bases, and 8 bases lay between the germline ends. In germline, CDR1 is LNHDA, CDR2 SQIVND (reference sequence). In DNA form, the CDR3 reads TGTGCCAGTAGTATAGTACCGGGGACTGAAGCTTTCTTT. It codes for CASSIVPGTEAFF. Supplemented by reference TRBV19 and TRBJ1-1, the full variable domain reads DGGITQSPKYLFRKEGQNVTLSCEQNLNHDAMYWYRQDPGQGLRLIYYSQIVNDFQKGDIAEGYSVSREKKESFPLTVTSAQKNPTAFYLCASSIVPGTEAFFGQGTRLTVV.

The chain is built from TRBV5-6 and TRBJ1-6, with D hard to call. This CDR3 has 13 residues. The germline CDR1 and CDR2 sequences are SGHDT and YYEEEE. Trimming removed 1 base from V and 11 bases from J, with 10 bases in between. CDR3 bases: TGTGCCAGCAGCTTGAGCGCAGCTCCACCCCTCCACTTT. Its translation is CASSLSAAPPLHF. The whole variable domain, remainder taken from reference TRBV5-6 and TRBJ1-6, is DAGVTQSPTHLIKTRGQQVTLRCSPKSGHDTVSWYQQALGQGPQFIFQYYEEEERQRGNFPDRFSGHQFPNYSSELNVNALLLGDSALYLCASSLSAAPPLHFGNGTRLTVT.

The chain is built from TRBV7-9 and TRBJ1-4; D call uncertain. This CDR3 spans 13 amino acids. Germline V gives CDR1 SEHNR, CDR2 FQNEAQ (reference sequence). Trimming pared 6 bases from V and 4 bases from J, leaving 9 bases between. The CDR3 loop reads CASSPPGNEKLFF. The CDR3 nucleotides read TGTGCCAGCAGTCCCCCGGGTAATGAAAAACTGTTTTTT.

This chain connects TRBV29-1 to TRBJ2-1; D is ambiguous. Germline V gene lookup returns CDR1 SQVTM and CDR2 ANQGSEA. The CDR3 has 12 amino acids. Trimming removed 3 bases at V and 11 bases at J, with 14 bases between. In DNA, the CDR3 is TGCAGCGTTGATATGGACCAGCTGAAGCAGTTCTTC. As protein: CSVDMDQLKQFF.

The CDR3 region is CASSLARVAGEDTQYF. DNA for the CDR3: TGTGCCAGCAGCTTAGCGCGGGTAGCGGGAGAAGATACGCAGTATTTT. The chain has TRBV7-9 and TRBJ2-3; 9 nucleotides match TRBD2. CDR3 length: 16 residues. Germline V gene sequence: CDR1 SEHNR, CDR2 FQNEAQ (reference sequence). The ends lost 0 bases at V and 5 bases at J; junction bases unmatched: 6.

The DNA for the CDR3 is TGTGCCACCAGCGGGACAGGCGGTCGCTACACCTTC. It encodes CATSGTGGRYTF. The J gene is TRBJ1-2, the V gene TRBV24-1, with TRBD1 matching over 8 bases. V lost 7 bases to trimming and J lost 9 bases; unmatched junction nucleotides: 6. Germline V gene lookup returns CDR1 KGHDR and CDR2 SFDVKD. This CDR3 is built from 12 residues.

The chain recombines TRBV7-9 with TRBJ2-7; no definite D call. Germline values: CDR1 SEHNR, CDR2 FQNEAQ (reference sequence). The V end lost 1 base, the J end lost 5 bases, and 15 bases lay between the germline ends. The length of the CDR3 is 15 residues. CDR3 DNA: TGTGCCAGCAGCTTAGAGGTGGATCTTAACGACGAGCAGTACTTC. Its protein is CASSLEVDLNDEQYF.

The chain carries TRBV12-3 or TRBV12-4 and TRBJ1-5; D call uncertain. The CDR3 spans 12 residues. V was pared by 7 bases and J by 2 bases, with 6 bases between. CDR3 in DNA: TGTGCCAGCACCCCCGGCAATCAGCCCCAGCATTTT. As protein: CASTPGNQPQHF.